The TCR beta chain described here comes from a study of identical twins. Findings and limits, study-wide: Models came in too low on out-of-frame TCR alpha sharing in monozygotic twins. Twin-shared out-of-frame alpha sequences were enriched for low generation probability.

One entry per CDR3 protein results from TCRdb running MiXCR on the 5' RACE reads. The repertoire holds 400,000 to 600,000 distinct CDR3 sequences, with around 20% as singletons. Comment on this clonotype: Its antigen remains unknown.

The germline V and J ends were trimmed by 10 bases and 2 bases, with 18 bases remaining between them. Germline V CDR1 and CDR2: SEHNR, FQNEAQ (reference sequence). The CDR3 runs to 15 residues. These sequences were also reported in another study, on yellow fever vaccine responses in identical twins.

Sequencing input: CD4+ T cells sorted from blood. The receptor was isolated from a woman in her late teens or twenties in good health. This chain joins TRBV7-9 and TRBJ1-3, with D unclear. CDR3 DNA sequence: TGTGCCACCAACCCCGTGGGTGGTGCTGGAAACACCATATATTTT. This encodes CATNPVGGAGNTIYF.